The rows below give T cell receptor beta chains drawn from one sample of a study of T-cell reconstitution after alpha-beta-depleted transplantation in children. One entry per CDR3 protein, called by TCRdb with MiXCR from the PCR reads. Of approximately 980,000 distinct CDR3 sequences in the sample, 25% to 30% are singletons; the top ten hold roughly 27%. Material: PBMCs, mostly from graft donor cells, obtained 360 days after TCRalphabeta/CD19-depleted stem cell transplant. The receptors originated from a boy under two years old who had a stem cell transplant for SCID, so the T cells may come from the graft donor. Each CDR3 is given with its conserved first and last residue. The D gene is left open where the match is weak. A row's size may be missing; if present it is once, few, many or a size class.

TRBV9	NA	TRBJ2-3	few	TGTGCCAGCAGCGCTGGGAGCTCCACAGATACGCAGTATTTT	CASSAGSSTDTQYF
TRBV27	TRBD1	TRBJ2-7	NA	TGTGCCAGCCGACCCAGGACAGGGAACGAGCAGTACTTC	CASRPRTGNEQYF
TRBV12-3/TRBV12-4	NA	TRBJ2-3	NA	TGTGCCAGCAGAGGACTGCAGCCAGATACGCAGTATTTT	CASRGLQPDTQYF
TRBV20-1	TRBD2	TRBJ2-1	NA	TGCAGTGCTAGACCCCGCCTAACTAGCGGGATTTACAATGAGCAGTTCTTC	CSARPRLTSGIYNEQFF
TRBV2	NA	TRBJ2-2	few	TGTGCCAGCACGAGTCTCTTGAACACCGGGGAGCTGTTTTTT	CASTSLLNTGELFF
TRBV9	TRBD1	TRBJ2-1	many	TGTGCCAGCAGCGCGGGACAGTACAATGAGCAGTTCTTC	CASSAGQYNEQFF
TRBV20-1	TRBD1	TRBJ2-7	NA	TGCAGTGCTGTCCGGGACAGAGTCTCCTACGAGCAGTACTTC	CSAVRDRVSYEQYF
TRBV6-1	NA	TRBJ1-2	few	TGTGCCAGCAGGCGCGACGGAAACTATGGCTACACCTTC	CASRRDGNYGYTF
TRBV27	NA	TRBJ2-2	NA	TGTGCCAGCCGTGGACAGCTAACGAACACCGGGGAGCTGTTTTTT	CASRGQLTNTGELFF
TRBV5-1	NA	TRBJ2-1	few	TGCGCCAGCAGCTACCAGGGAGACTACAATGAGCAGTTCTTC	CASSYQGDYNEQFF
TRBV7-9	TRBD1	TRBJ2-6	few	TGTGCCAGCAGGACCATACAGGGGGCCCCCCCCGTCCTGACTTTC	CASRTIQGAPPVLTF
TRBV10-2	NA	TRBJ1-2	once	TGCGCCAGCAGTGAAAAGGTGGCCGATGGCTACACCTTC	CASSEKVADGYTF
TRBV20-1	TRBD2	TRBJ2-7	NA	TGCAGTGCCTTTGGACTAGCGGGGAATACCTACGAGCAGTACTTC	CSAFGLAGNTYEQYF
TRBV12-3/TRBV12-4	TRBD1	TRBJ1-2	few	TGTGCCAGCAGGCTAGACAGGGTTGGCGGCTACACCTTC	CASRLDRVGGYTF
TRBV18	NA	TRBJ2-1	NA	TGTGCCAGCTCACCACAAGGGACCCCGAGCTCCTACAATGAGCAGTTCTTC	CASSPQGTPSSYNEQFF
TRBV20-1	TRBD2	TRBJ2-1	NA	TGCAGTGCTAGAGTGGGTTCGCGGGGGTGGTTCTTC	CSARVGSRGWFF
TRBV6-5	NA	TRBJ2-1	few	TGTGCCAGCAGTTACGTAAGAAAAGGACAGCAGAATTCCTACAATGAGCAGTTCTTC	CASSYVRKGQQNSYNEQFF
TRBV12-3/TRBV12-4	TRBD1	TRBJ1-1	few	TGTGCCAGCAGGGCCAACAGGGGGATGACGGGCACTGAAGCTTTCTTT	CASRANRGMTGTEAFF
TRBV3-1	NA	TRBJ2-2	many	TGTGCCAGCAGCCATCGAGGACAGTTCACCGGGGAGCTGTTTTTT	CASSHRGQFTGELFF
TRBV15	NA	TRBJ2-7	NA	TGTGCCACCAGCAGAGATCTGGAGACAGGCTACGAGCAGTACTTC	CATSRDLETGYEQYF
TRBV7-3	TRBD2	TRBJ2-1	few	TGTGCCAGCAGCTTAACTTCAGGTAGCGGGGTGGGGTACAATGAGCAGTTCTTC	CASSLTSGSGVGYNEQFF
TRBV7-8	TRBD2	TRBJ2-2	few	TGTGCCAGCAGCGCTAGCGGGGGCCCGAACACCGGGGAGCTGTTTTTT	CASSASGGPNTGELFF
TRBV20-1	TRBD1	TRBJ2-3	NA	TGCAGTGCCCTGACAGGGGTTACAGATACGCAGTATTTT	CSALTGVTDTQYF
TRBV4-2	NA	TRBJ2-7	NA	TGTGCCAGCAGCCAAAGGGTAATCGGGAGCTCCTACGAGCAGTACTTC	CASSQRVIGSSYEQYF
TRBV12-3/TRBV12-4	NA	TRBJ1-1	few	TGTGCCAGCAGGAAGGCAGGGGCTAAGAGGAGCACTGAAGCTTTCTTT	CASRKAGAKRSTEAFF
TRBV28	NA	TRBJ2-7	few	TGTGCCAGCAGTTCCTCTAACGTTGAGCCCCTCTACGAGCAGTACTTC	CASSSSNVEPLYEQYF
TRBV6-1	TRBD1	TRBJ1-4	NA	TGTGCCAGCAGGCAAGCAGGGGGCTCTTGGGAAAAACTGTTTTTT	CASRQAGGSWEKLFF
TRBV27	NA	TRBJ1-2	few	TGTGGTCCCAGGGGCGGGAATGGCTACACCTTC	CGPRGGNGYTF